The rows below give T cell receptor beta chains drawn from one sample of a study of blood T cell repertoires in COVID-19. Clones were sequenced by immunoSEQ multiplex PCR, and TCRdb holds only the in-frame ones, with some missing. The profile shows some 220,000 clones, just under 85% of them singletons. The sample comprised PBMCs or T cells enriched from blood (not recorded which). These TCRs come from a woman aged 40 to 55 with acute COVID-19. Each CDR3 is given with its conserved first and last residue. D genes are given only for firm matches. The size of a clone is reported for some rows only, either as once, few or many, or as a class for expanded clones.

v_call: TRBV27; d_call: TRBD2; j_call: TRBJ2-1; clone_size: once; cdr3_nt: TGTGCCAGCAGAACCGGGACTAGCGAGAACAATGAGCAGTTCTTC; cdr3_aa: CASRTGTSENNEQFF
v_call: TRBV3-1/TRBV3-2; d_call: .; j_call: TRBJ2-3; clone_size: .; cdr3_nt: TGTGCCAGCAGCCAAGGGGGCAGGGGTCGAGATACGCAGTATTTT; cdr3_aa: CASSQGGRGRDTQYF
v_call: TRBV5-1; d_call: .; j_call: TRBJ2-3; clone_size: few; cdr3_nt: TGCGCCAGCAGCCCTATGGGGGGGCCTATTAGCACAGATACGCAGTATTTT; cdr3_aa: CASSPMGGPISTDTQYF
v_call: TRBV30; d_call: TRBD1; j_call: TRBJ2-2; clone_size: .; cdr3_nt: TGTGCCTGGAGTGTGCAGGGGGCCGCCGGGGAGCTGTTTTTT; cdr3_aa: CAWSVQGAAGELFF
v_call: TRBV2; d_call: .; j_call: TRBJ1-5; clone_size: .; cdr3_nt: TGTGCCGGGGAGGGAGATAGCAATCAGCCCCAGCATTTT; cdr3_aa: CAGEGDSNQPQHF
v_call: TRBV30; d_call: TRBD1; j_call: TRBJ1-4; clone_size: .; cdr3_nt: TGTGCCTGGAGTGGGGGACAGGGAGTCGAAAAACTGTTTTTT; cdr3_aa: CAWSGGQGVEKLFF
v_call: TRBV12-3/TRBV12-4; d_call: .; j_call: TRBJ2-4; clone_size: .; cdr3_nt: TGTGCCAGCAGACGAGGGCGGGACATTCAGTACTTC; cdr3_aa: CASRRGRDIQYF
v_call: TRBV2; d_call: .; j_call: TRBJ2-1; clone_size: .; cdr3_nt: TGTGCCAGCAGTTCTCAGGGTGGAGAGCAGTTCTTC; cdr3_aa: CASSSQGGEQFF
v_call: TRBV7-8; d_call: .; j_call: TRBJ1-2; clone_size: .; cdr3_nt: TGTGCCAGCAGCTTACAACCAGGGGCAAAGGTGGACTATGGCTACACCTTC; cdr3_aa: CASSLQPGAKVDYGYTF
v_call: TRBV9; d_call: TRBD2; j_call: TRBJ2-5; clone_size: .; cdr3_nt: TGTGCCAGCAGTAGGGAGCGGGGGGCCCAAGAGACCCAGTACTTC; cdr3_aa: CASSRERGAQETQYF
v_call: TRBV27; d_call: .; j_call: TRBJ2-1; clone_size: once; cdr3_nt: TGTGCCAGCAGTTTATCCGGTCTAAGGCAGTTCTTC; cdr3_aa: CASSLSGLRQFF
v_call: TRBV11-2; d_call: .; j_call: TRBJ2-1; clone_size: .; cdr3_nt: TGTGCCAGCAGCAGCGGAGGGAAGGGTGAGCAGTTCTTC; cdr3_aa: CASSSGGKGEQFF
v_call: TRBV4-1; d_call: .; j_call: TRBJ1-2; clone_size: .; cdr3_nt: TGCGCCAGCAGCCCCGTGGGGCAAGGGAAGGCTGGCTACACCTTC; cdr3_aa: CASSPVGQGKAGYTF
v_call: TRBV3-1/TRBV3-2; d_call: .; j_call: TRBJ1-6; clone_size: many; cdr3_nt: TGTGCCAGCAGCCAGGGGGACAAGTCACCCCTCCACTTT; cdr3_aa: CASSQGDKSPLHF
v_call: TRBV5-1; d_call: TRBD1; j_call: TRBJ1-4; clone_size: .; cdr3_nt: TGCGCCAGCAGCATCCCAGGGGGCGATGAAAAACTGTTTTTT; cdr3_aa: CASSIPGGDEKLFF
v_call: TRBV5-1; d_call: .; j_call: TRBJ2-7; clone_size: .; cdr3_nt: TGCGCCAGCAGCTTGGGACTCAACTACGAGCAGTACTTC; cdr3_aa: CASSLGLNYEQYF
v_call: TRBV9; d_call: .; j_call: TRBJ2-1; clone_size: .; cdr3_nt: TGTGCCAGCAGCTTTAGCCCCTACAATGAGCAGTTCTTC; cdr3_aa: CASSFSPYNEQFF
v_call: TRBV11-2; d_call: TRBD2; j_call: TRBJ2-3; clone_size: once; cdr3_nt: TGTGCCAGCAGCTTAGTTTCCCGACTAGCCTCTCCGAATTTT; cdr3_aa: CASSLVSRLASPNF
v_call: TRBV5-1; d_call: .; j_call: TRBJ2-1; clone_size: .; cdr3_nt: TGCGCCAGCAGTCGGGGGGCAGGACTCTACAATGAGCAGTTCTTC; cdr3_aa: CASSRGAGLYNEQFF
v_call: TRBV4-1; d_call: TRBD1; j_call: TRBJ2-3; clone_size: .; cdr3_nt: TGCGCCAGCAGCCAAGGACAGGGCGTCCGTAGCACAGATACGCAGTATTTT; cdr3_aa: CASSQGQGVRSTDTQYF
v_call: TRBV4-1; d_call: .; j_call: TRBJ2-3; clone_size: .; cdr3_nt: TGCGCCAGCAGCCAAGGAGCGGGCACAGATACGCAGTATTTT; cdr3_aa: CASSQGAGTDTQYF
v_call: TRBV6-5; d_call: .; j_call: TRBJ1-6; clone_size: .; cdr3_nt: TGTGCCAGCAGTTACGGTGGCCATTCGGAGCGGTCACCCCTCCACTTT; cdr3_aa: CASSYGGHSERSPLHF
v_call: TRBV28; d_call: .; j_call: TRBJ1-3; clone_size: once; cdr3_nt: TGTGCCAGCGGGTATCCGGGACTCTCTGGAAACACCATATATTTT; cdr3_aa: CASGYPGLSGNTIYF
v_call: TRBV3-1/TRBV3-2; d_call: .; j_call: TRBJ2-7; clone_size: .; cdr3_nt: TGTGCCAGCAGCCAATCAACCTACGAGCAGTACTTC; cdr3_aa: CASSQSTYEQYF
v_call: TRBV11-2; d_call: .; j_call: TRBJ2-2; clone_size: .; cdr3_nt: TGTGCCAGCAGCTTTTCGCCTCCGGGGACCGGGGAGCTGTTTTTT; cdr3_aa: CASSFSPPGTGELFF
v_call: TRBV3-1/TRBV3-2; d_call: TRBD1; j_call: TRBJ1-5; clone_size: few; cdr3_nt: TGTGCCAGCAGCCGGGACAGCGAAGATCAGCCCCAGCATTTT; cdr3_aa: CASSRDSEDQPQHF
v_call: TRBV27; d_call: TRBD1; j_call: TRBJ2-7; clone_size: .; cdr3_nt: TGTGCCAGCAGAACTCCGGGACAGAGTACCTACGAGCAGTACTTC; cdr3_aa: CASRTPGQSTYEQYF
v_call: TRBV12-3/TRBV12-4; d_call: .; j_call: TRBJ1-2; clone_size: .; cdr3_nt: TGTGCCAGCAGTTTCCTTGCGACTTATGGCTACACCTTC; cdr3_aa: CASSFLATYGYTF
v_call: TRBV18; d_call: .; j_call: TRBJ1-5; clone_size: .; cdr3_nt: TGTGCCAGCTCACCAGAGGGTTCTCAGCCCCAGCATTTT; cdr3_aa: CASSPEGSQPQHF
v_call: TRBV5-6; d_call: TRBD1; j_call: TRBJ2-5; clone_size: .; cdr3_nt: TGTGCCAGCAGCACAAAATTGACAGGGGGCTTTAGAGAGACCCAGTACTTC; cdr3_aa: CASSTKLTGGFRETQYF
v_call: TRBV2; d_call: .; j_call: TRBJ1-2; clone_size: .; cdr3_nt: TGTGCCAGCAGTGAGGAGGGCGTAGGGTATGGCTACACCTTC; cdr3_aa: CASSEEGVGYGYTF
v_call: TRBV7-6; d_call: .; j_call: TRBJ2-3; clone_size: .; cdr3_nt: TGTGCCAGCAGCTTAATTGGGGGGAGCACAGATACGCAGTATTTT; cdr3_aa: CASSLIGGSTDTQYF
v_call: TRBV11-2; d_call: .; j_call: TRBJ2-1; clone_size: .; cdr3_nt: TGTGCCAGCAGCTCATCTACCGGTGATGAGCAGTTCTTC; cdr3_aa: CASSSSTGDEQFF
v_call: TRBV9; d_call: TRBD1; j_call: TRBJ2-2; clone_size: .; cdr3_nt: TGTGCCAGCAGCGTAGGGTCAACGGGACAGGGAAGGAGTACCGGGGAGCTGTTTTTT; cdr3_aa: CASSVGSTGQGRSTGELFF
v_call: TRBV2; d_call: .; j_call: TRBJ1-5; clone_size: .; cdr3_nt: TGTGCCAGCAGCAGGGGAAGCAATCAGCCCCAGCATTTT; cdr3_aa: CASSRGSNQPQHF
v_call: TRBV14; d_call: TRBD1; j_call: TRBJ1-2; clone_size: many; cdr3_nt: TGTGCCAGCAGCCGTACAGGGGGCAGCTATGGCTACACCTTC; cdr3_aa: CASSRTGGSYGYTF
v_call: TRBV6-5; d_call: .; j_call: TRBJ1-2; clone_size: few; cdr3_nt: TGTGCCAGCAGTCCTGTGCGGGCTAACTATGGCTACACCTTC; cdr3_aa: CASSPVRANYGYTF
v_call: TRBV5-4; d_call: TRBD2; j_call: TRBJ2-5; clone_size: .; cdr3_nt: TGTGCCAGCAGTATGTGGTCTAGCGGGAGAAGCCAAGAGACCCAGTACTTC; cdr3_aa: CASSMWSSGRSQETQYF
v_call: TRBV11-2; d_call: TRBD2; j_call: TRBJ2-1; clone_size: .; cdr3_nt: TGTGCCAGCAGCTTAGGTTGGAGCGGGGGGCGGAATGAGCAGTTCTTC; cdr3_aa: CASSLGWSGGRNEQFF
v_call: TRBV7-9; d_call: .; j_call: TRBJ2-1; clone_size: few; cdr3_nt: TGTGCCAGCAGCCTGTCTCCCGGGTGGGCCTACAATGAGCAGTTCTTC; cdr3_aa: CASSLSPGWAYNEQFF
v_call: TRBV7-3; d_call: .; j_call: TRBJ1-2; clone_size: .; cdr3_nt: TGTGCCAGCAGCCCCCGGGGGGGGATGAACTATGGCTACACCTTC; cdr3_aa: CASSPRGGMNYGYTF
v_call: TRBV13; d_call: .; j_call: TRBJ2-2; clone_size: .; cdr3_nt: TGTGCCAGCAGCTTTCAAGGGGCGGTCACCGGGGAGCTGTTTTTT; cdr3_aa: CASSFQGAVTGELFF